This T cell receptor beta chain was recovered during a study of T cell repertoires in cytomegalovirus infection. The CDR3 consists of 12 residues. The germline CDR1 and CDR2 sequences are SQVTM and ANQGSEA. The V end was cut by 3 bases, the J end by 3 bases, with 9 bases between. One entry per CDR3 protein results from TCRdb running MiXCR on the reads. The repertoire has more than 500,000 distinct CDR3 sequences, 15% to 20% of them found once; the top ten carry roughly a quarter. This clonotype has just a few counts. The source is a human donor in good health (CMV status not recorded). Some clones in this sample may be carry-over from other donors' samples. The rearrangement uses TRBV29-1 and TRBJ2-7; D is possibly TRBD1 (6 bases). Sequencing used CD8+ T cells from PBMCs. The CDR3 nucleotides read TGCAGCGTTGAGGGGGCTAACTACGAGCAGTACTTC. Residues: CSVEGANYEQYF.